The rows below give T cell receptor beta chains drawn from one sample of a study of shared clonotypes between healthy human individuals. The assay was immunoSEQ multiplex PCR, and TCRdb's table has in-frame clones only and misses some. The table has roughly 720,000 clones, 90% seen once. Sequenced material: memory CD8+ T cells from PBMCs. Every receptor here comes from a man aged 18 to 30 in good health. Some clones in this sample may be carry-over from other donors' samples. Each CDR3 is given with its conserved first and last residue. The D gene is left open where the match is weak. The size entry is marked missing in some rows and otherwise reads once, few, many or a size class.

len,d_gene,v_gene,abundance,j_gene,CDR3nt,CDR3aa
14,TRBD2,TRBV27,-,TRBJ2-7,TGTGCCAGCAGTTACTCCGGGACTAGCTACGAGCAGTACTTC,CASSYSGTSYEQYF
12,-,TRBV28,-,TRBJ1-1,TGTGCCAGTACGCGGGGTTACACTGAAGCTTTCTTT,CASTRGYTEAFF
15,-,TRBV19,-,TRBJ2-3,TGTGCCAGTAGTCCCCGGGACGGAGGCACAGATACGCAGTATTTT,CASSPRDGGTDTQYF
14,-,TRBV7-8,few,TRBJ1-1,TGTGCCAGCAGCTTCAGGACGAGGAACACTGAAGCTTTCTTT,CASSFRTRNTEAFF
17,-,TRBV5-1,-,TRBJ2-2,TGCGCCAGCAGCCCCACCCCCGGGACAACGAACACCGGGGAGCTGTTTTTT,CASSPTPGTTNTGELFF
16,TRBD1,TRBV27,-,TRBJ2-7,TGTGCCAGCAGTTTACTAGGGACAGGGGGCACACACGAGCAGTACTTC,CASSLLGTGGTHEQYF
13,-,TRBV7-9,few,TRBJ1-1,TGTGCCAGCAGCTTAGGCGGACAATCCGAAGCTTTCTTT,CASSLGGQSEAFF
16,-,TRBV11-2,-,TRBJ2-7,TGTGCCAGCAGCTGGACACCAGGAGAAGGGTCCTACGAGCAGTACTTC,CASSWTPGEGSYEQYF
12,-,TRBV9,-,TRBJ1-1,TGTGCCAGCGGTCTGGGGCCCACTGAAGCTTTCTTT,CASGLGPTEAFF
18,TRBD2,TRBV12-5,-,TRBJ2-1,TGTGCTAGTGGTTTGGGACTAGCGGGACGTCCCCTTCACAATGAGCAGTTCTTC,CASGLGLAGRPLHNEQFF
13,-,TRBV27,-,TRBJ1-1,TGTGCCAGCAACTTATTAGGGAGAACTGAAGCTTTCTTT,CASNLLGRTEAFF
14,-,TRBV6-1,-,TRBJ2-7,TGTGCCAGCAGAAAGGGCGGGATACTAGACGAGCAGTACTTC,CASRKGGILDEQYF
15,-,TRBV5-1,-,TRBJ1-2,TGCGCCAGCAGCTTCGGACAGATATTTAACTATGGCTACACCTTC,CASSFGQIFNYGYTF
19,-,TRBV9,-,TRBJ1-4,TGTGCCAGCAGCGTAAAGTCAAGGGTGACAGATGCAACTAATGAAAAACTGTTTTTT,CASSVKSRVTDATNEKLFF
13,-,TRBV28,-,TRBJ2-3,TGTGCCAGCAGTGGGACTAGCACAGATACGCAGTATTTT,CASSGTSTDTQYF
16,-,TRBV27,-,TRBJ2-5,TGTGCCAGCAGTTTGGCCGGGATGATGGGACAAGAGACCCAGTACTTC,CASSLAGMMGQETQYF
14,TRBD1,TRBV29-1,-,TRBJ2-7,TGCAGCGTTGAATTAGGGACAGGGGGCAGCGAGCAGTACTTC,CSVELGTGGSEQYF
17,TRBD2,TRBV5-6,-,TRBJ2-5,TGTGCCAGCAGCTCCTCCCTTGGGAGGGATCGGCCCGAGACCCAGTACTTC,CASSSSLGRDRPETQYF
12,-,TRBV4-2,-,TRBJ2-7,TGTGCCAGCAGCCAAGGAGGCTACGAGCAGTACTTC,CASSQGGYEQYF
13,-,TRBV5-1,-,TRBJ1-1,TGCGCCAGCAGGAGCAGGGTGGGCACTGAAGCTTTCTTT,CASRSRVGTEAFF
13,-,TRBV6-5,-,TRBJ1-2,TGTGCCAGCAGTTACTCGGTGGGGGATGGCTACACCTTC,CASSYSVGDGYTF
14,TRBD1,TRBV15,-,TRBJ1-2,TGTGCCACCGATAGGACAGGGGGAAACTATGGCTACACCTTC,CATDRTGGNYGYTF
15,-,TRBV7-9,-,TRBJ2-5,TGTGCCAGCAGCACGCCGGAGGGGGGGGAAGAGACCCAGTACTTC,CASSTPEGGEETQYF
13,-,TRBV7-6,-,TRBJ2-7,TGTGCCAGCAGCCCCGGGCGGAGCTACGAGCAGTACTTC,CASSPGRSYEQYF
12,-,TRBV12-5,-,TRBJ2-7,TGTGCTAGTGAATACCTAGCAGGGGAGCAGTACTTC,CASEYLAGEQYF
16,TRBD1,TRBV19,-,TRBJ1-1,TGTGCCAGTACCGAGATCGGGACAGGGAGGCTCACTGAAGCTTTCTTT,CASTEIGTGRLTEAFF
15,-,TRBV7-8,-,TRBJ1-3,TGTGCCAGCAGCTCCGACCGGGGATTTGGAAACACCATATATTTT,CASSSDRGFGNTIYF
13,TRBD1,TRBV27,-,TRBJ2-1,TGTGCCAGCACCCTGGACAGGGGGCACGAGCAGTTCTTC,CASTLDRGHEQFF
19,-,TRBV29-1,once,TRBJ2-7,TGCAGCGTTGAAATGTCTGAGCCAGGTACCACCATCAGCTCCTACGAGCAGTACTTC,CSVEMSEPGTTISSYEQYF
15,-,TRBV27,-,TRBJ2-5,TGTGCCAGCAGTTTTCAGGCCCGGGCTTCGGAGACCCAGTACTTC,CASSFQARASETQYF
14,-,TRBV5-4,few,TRBJ1-1,TGTGCCAGCAGCCCTAGGGGCAAGTACACTGAAGCTTTCTTT,CASSPRGKYTEAFF
16,-,TRBV6-6,once,TRBJ2-1,TGTGCCAGCAGTTACTCGACGCGTGGTCCCTACAATGAGCAGTTCTTC,CASSYSTRGPYNEQFF
16,TRBD1,TRBV7-9,-,TRBJ1-2,TGTGCCAGCAGCTTAAGGTGGGACAGGGGCGGGCATGGCTACACCTTC,CASSLRWDRGGHGYTF
16,TRBD2,TRBV5-1,-,TRBJ2-7,TGCGCCAGCAGCTTGGCGCTAGCGGGAGGGTCCTACGAGCAGTACTTC,CASSLALAGGSYEQYF
13,TRBD1,TRBV11-1,-,TRBJ2-2,TGTGCCAGCAGCTACAGGGGTAGTGGGGAGCTGTTTTTT,CASSYRGSGELFF
16,TRBD1,TRBV28,-,TRBJ1-5,TGTGCCAGCAGTCCCGGACAGGGTATCAGCAATCAGCCCCAGCATTTT,CASSPGQGISNQPQHF
15,TRBD1,TRBV11-1,-,TRBJ2-6,TGTGCCAGCAGCTCCACAGGGGTTGGGGCCAACGTCCTGACTTTC,CASSSTGVGANVLTF
14,TRBD1,TRBV30,-,TRBJ2-7,TGTGCCTGGAGTGACAGGGGGCTAGCGTACGAGCAGTACTTC,CAWSDRGLAYEQYF
14,TRBD2,TRBV2,-,TRBJ2-1,TGTGCCAGCAGTGACGGGACTAGCATGAATGAGCAGTTCTTC,CASSDGTSMNEQFF
15,-,TRBV7-9,-,TRBJ2-7,TGTGCCAGCAGCTTTGGGGGACACCCGTCCTACGAGCAGTACTTC,CASSFGGHPSYEQYF
16,TRBD2,TRBV2,-,TRBJ2-7,TGTGCCAGCAGTGAAGCGAGAGTGACTAGCGGTTACGAGCAGTACTTC,CASSEARVTSGYEQYF
15,-,TRBV2,-,TRBJ2-1,TGTGCCAGCAGGGAGGGACTGGCTACTCACAATGAGCAGTTCTTC,CASREGLATHNEQFF
16,TRBD1,TRBV7-3,-,TRBJ2-7,TGTGCCAGCAGCTTAGCGACAGGGACAGGGAACACCGAGCAGTACTTC,CASSLATGTGNTEQYF
14,-,TRBV28,-,TRBJ2-7,TGTGCCAGCAGTTCGCCCGGGGGAACGATTTGGCAGTACTTC,CASSSPGGTIWQYF
12,-,TRBV28,-,TRBJ1-1,TGTGCCAGCAGTTTTAGGAACACTGAAGCTTTCTTT,CASSFRNTEAFF
14,-,TRBV9,-,TRBJ1-5,TGTGCCAGCAGCGTAGGGGGGGCAAATCAGCCCCAGCATTTT,CASSVGGANQPQHF
14,-,TRBV10-3,-,TRBJ2-4,TGTGCCATCAGTGGAGGGACCATCAGGGACATTCAGTACTTC,CAISGGTIRDIQYF
13,-,TRBV29-1,-,TRBJ2-1,TGCAGCGCCGGACTCACCGCGGGAAATGAGCAGTTCTTC,CSAGLTAGNEQFF
15,TRBD1,TRBV9,-,TRBJ1-4,TGTGCCAGCAGCGACAGGGGGGGCACTAATGAAAAACTGTTTTTT,CASSDRGGTNEKLFF
13,-,TRBV27,-,TRBJ1-1,TGTGCCAGCAGTTGGACAGCGAGCACTGAAGCTTTCTTT,CASSWTASTEAFF